The clone carrying this TCR beta chain was seen repeatedly, ten times or more. This record belongs to a study of T-cell reconstitution after alpha-beta-depleted transplantation in children. Preparing the TCRbeta library involved the use of unique molecular identifiers. In TCRdb, the PCR reads were re-called with MiXCR into one record per CDR3 protein. Among 200,000 to 250,000 distinct CDR3 sequences listed, about 12% were seen once. The clonotype originates from a human donor who donated a stem cell graft to a child with acute lymphoblastic leukemia. This specimen was PBMCs from the stem cell graft donor, taken from the stem cell graft.

The CDR3 sequence: CASSVAGNTGELFF. Written as DNA, the CDR3 is TGTGCCAGCAGCGTAGCGGGAAACACCGGGGAGCTGTTTTTT. The chain recombines TRBV6-2 or TRBV6-3 with TRBJ2-2, with 8 positions matching TRBD2. The length of the CDR3 is 14 residues. CDR1 and CDR2 from the germline V gene are MNHEY and SVGEGT. The V segment lost 6 bases and the J segment 2 bases; nucleotides outside the gene matches: 2.